This T cell receptor beta chain was profiled in a study of CD8+CD57+ T cells in acquired aplastic anemia. Overall study context: Sorted CD4+ and CD8+ cells gave an average of roughly 3 ug of DNA.

The CDR3 has 15 residues. Germline V gene sequence: CDR1 MNHNY, CDR2 SVGAGI (reference sequence). V shed 2 bases and J shed 6 bases, with 14 bases lying between them. For CDR3 and TCR beta VDJ profiling, genomic DNA was the template used. TCRdb reprocessed the reads with MiXCR, giving one entry per CDR3 protein. The profile covers hundreds of thousands of distinct CDR3 sequences, with about 70% appearing a single time and 4% taken by the ten largest. In this sample, this clonotype turned up many times. The receptor's source is a human donor in good health, serving as a control. Sequenced material: sorted CD4+, CD8+, or CD8+CD57+ T cells (not recorded which) from PBMCs. The gene calls are TRBV6-6 and TRBJ2-1, with unresolved D. The CDR3 nucleotides are TGTGCCAGCAGTTACGGGCAGACCCTAGGCAATGAGCAGTTCTTC. It encodes CASSYGQTLGNEQFF.